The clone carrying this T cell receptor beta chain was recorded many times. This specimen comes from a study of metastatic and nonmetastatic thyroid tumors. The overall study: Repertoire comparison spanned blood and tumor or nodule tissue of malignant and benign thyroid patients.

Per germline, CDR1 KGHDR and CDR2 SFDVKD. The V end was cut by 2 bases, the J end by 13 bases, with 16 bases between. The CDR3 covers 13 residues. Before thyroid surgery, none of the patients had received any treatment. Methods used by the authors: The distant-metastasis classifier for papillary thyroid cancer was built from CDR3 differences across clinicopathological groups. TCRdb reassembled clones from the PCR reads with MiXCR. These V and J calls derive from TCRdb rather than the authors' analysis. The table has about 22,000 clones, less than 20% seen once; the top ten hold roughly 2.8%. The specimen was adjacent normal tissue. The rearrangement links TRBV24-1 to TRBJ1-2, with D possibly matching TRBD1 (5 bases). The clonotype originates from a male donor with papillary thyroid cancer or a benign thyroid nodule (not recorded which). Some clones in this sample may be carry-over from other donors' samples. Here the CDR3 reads CATSDWDLESCTF. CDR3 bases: TGTGCCACCAGTGATTGGGACTTAGAATCCTGCACCTTC.